This T cell receptor (beta chain) was sequenced for a study of cytomegalovirus exposure and HLA in healthy donors. Study-level results: Among the CMV-associated chains, three were confirmed in vitro as specific for CMV antigens.

With 4 bases removed from V and 3 bases from J, the gap between germline ends came to 11 bases. Per the germline V gene, CDR1 is SGHTA and CDR2 is FQGNSA. This CDR3 is built from 14 residues. Primers: 60 Vbeta forward and 13 Jbeta reverse. Measured with immunoSEQ multiplex PCR; TCRdb has only the in-frame clones, and not every one. The sample shows 90,000 to 150,000 clones, roughly 78% of them seen only once. This clone appeared a few times. Its specificity is unknown. The source of this sequence is a woman aged 25 to 45 in good health and CMV-seropositive. Material: PBMCs. The V call is TRBV7-2, the J call TRBJ2-3; D perhaps matches TRBD2 (6 bases). The CDR3 loop is CASSSWGVTDTQYF. CDR3 coding DNA: TGTGCCAGCAGCTCATGGGGGGTGACAGATACGCAGTATTTT. Full variable domain (remainder filled in from reference TRBV7-2 and TRBJ2-3): GAGVSQSPSNKVTEKGKDVELRCDPISGHTALYWYRQSLGQGLEFLIYFQGNSAPDKSGLPSDRFSAERTGGSVSTLTIQRTQQEDSAVYLCASSSWGVTDTQYFGPGTRLTVL.